This T cell receptor beta chain was obtained from a study of blood T cell repertoires in COVID-19. Study-level information: The samples span acute and convalescent COVID-19 from the United States, Italy and Spain. PBMCs, B-cell-depleted T cells, or T cells provided the cDNA or gDNA that made up the material.

Authors' analysis steps: Nucleated cell number was recorded as an estimate derived from reference gene primer amplification. The data were produced by immunoSEQ multiplex PCR, yet TCRdb's version contains in-frame clones alone and is incomplete. The DNA gave D and trimming, while V, J and clone size come from that table. Here the sample spans 50,000 to 70,000 clones, over 75% being singletons. Germline-derived CDR1 and CDR2 are SNHLY and FYNNEI. The CDR3 sequence is 15 residues long. After removal of 4 bases from V and 1 base from J, the junction contained 3 bases not matched to a gene. The sequenced material came from peripheral blood. This sequence was found in a human donor with active COVID-19. The donor label of this sample is uncertain. The gene calls are TRBV2 and TRBJ1-1, with 10 nucleotides matching TRBD1. CDR3 in amino acids: CASSGGTGANTEAFF. CDR3 nucleotides: TGTGCCAGCAGTGGGGGGACAGGGGCGAACACTGAAGCTTTCTTT.